A selection of T cell receptor beta chains follows, all from one sample in a study of somatic mutations in cytotoxic T cells in rheumatoid arthritis. Sequencing was performed with immunoSEQ multiplex PCR; in TCRdb, only in-frame clones are kept and a portion is missing. In the table there are 10,000 to 13,000 clones, approximately 71% of which are singletons. The sample taken for sequencing was CD8+ T cells sorted from blood. These receptors all stem from an adult with rheumatoid arthritis. The CDR3 runs from the conserved cysteine through the conserved F or W. The D gene is left open where the match is weak. Size is omitted from some rows. Given values are once, few, many or a class for expanded clones.

D gene | clone size | J gene | V gene | CDR3 protein | CDR3 DNA
NA | NA | TRBJ2-1 | TRBV6-1 | CASRPLFNEQFF | TGTGCCAGCAGGCCCCTATTCAATGAGCAGTTCTTC
NA | few | TRBJ1-5 | TRBV19 | CASSMGGTLFVQPQHF | TGTGCCAGTAGTATGGGTGGGACACTTTTTGTTCAGCCCCAGCATTTT
NA | NA | TRBJ1-5 | TRBV10-2 | CASTQGKAQPQHF | TGCGCCAGCACCCAGGGAAAAGCTCAGCCCCAGCATTTT
TRBD1 | NA | TRBJ1-2 | TRBV5-6 | CASSTEGQVNYGYTF | TGTGCCAGCAGCACGGAGGGACAGGTTAACTATGGCTACACCTTC
NA | NA | TRBJ1-3 | TRBV5-6 | CASSFAYSGNTIYF | TGTGCCAGCAGCTTTGCCTACTCTGGAAACACCATATATTTT
NA | NA | TRBJ1-5 | TRBV5-8 | CASSTRDSNQPQHF | TGTGCCAGCAGCACCCGGGATAGCAATCAGCCCCAGCATTTT
TRBD2 | NA | TRBJ2-4 | TRBV7-3 | CASSLEAGAGGDNIQYF | TGTGCCAGCAGCTTAGAGGCAGGCGCGGGGGGTGACAACATTCAGTACTTC
NA | NA | TRBJ2-1 | TRBV6-6 | CASSPDRSFLHLRFF | TGTGCCAGCAGTCCAGACAGGAGCTTTCTACATTTACGGTTCTTC
TRBD2 | NA | TRBJ2-1 | TRBV5-8 | CASSPGLVHNEQFF | TGTGCCAGCAGCCCGGGACTAGTACACAATGAGCAGTTCTTC
NA | NA | TRBJ2-1 | TRBV5-1 | CASSFLVDEQFF | TGCGCCAGCAGCTTCTTGGTTGATGAGCAGTTCTTC
NA | NA | TRBJ1-4 | TRBV7-9 | CASSQIATNEKLFF | TGTGCCAGCAGCCAAATTGCAACTAATGAAAAACTGTTTTTT
NA | few | TRBJ1-2 | TRBV7-9 | CASSLSLGVAYGYTF | TGTGCCAGCAGCTTAAGTCTGGGGGTCGCCTATGGCTACACCTTC
NA | NA | TRBJ2-2 | TRBV4-1 | CASSQVVSYAGELFF | TGCGCCAGCAGCCAAGTCGTGTCATATGCCGGGGAGCTGTTTTTT
NA | NA | TRBJ2-2 | TRBV9 | CASSVVVNTGELFF | TGTGCCAGCAGCGTAGTGGTGAACACCGGGGAGCTGTTTTTT
TRBD2 | NA | TRBJ2-5 | TRBV7-9 | CASSLGGLAGETQYF | TGTGCCAGCAGCTTAGGTGGGCTAGCGGGTGAGACCCAGTACTTC
NA | NA | TRBJ2-5 | TRBV9 | CASSAALISETQYF | TGTGCCAGCAGCGCCGCTCTGATTTCGGAGACCCAGTACTTC
NA | NA | TRBJ2-3 | TRBV19 | CASNRGASDTQYF | TGTGCCAGTAATCGCGGGGCCTCAGATACGCAGTATTTT
TRBD1 | NA | TRBJ2-7 | TRBV29-1 | CSVVQGSTYEQYF | TGCAGCGTGGTACAGGGGTCAACCTACGAGCAGTACTTC
NA | NA | TRBJ1-5 | TRBV9 | CASSAGAEPGQPQHF | TGTGCCAGCAGCGCCGGGGCCGAACCGGGGCAGCCCCAGCATTTT
NA | once | TRBJ1-1 | TRBV5-6 | CASSLVETGLEAFF | TGTGCCAGCAGCTTGGTTGAGACAGGCCTTGAAGCTTTCTTT
TRBD2 | once | TRBJ2-1 | TRBV9 | CASSVSSHDVGLAGDYSYNEQFF | TGTGCCAGCAGCGTAAGTAGCCACGATGTGGGTCTAGCGGGCGATTACTCCTACAATGAGCAGTTCTTC
NA | NA | TRBJ1-1 | TRBV27 | CASRAPGLLQPEAFF | TGTGCCAGCAGGGCCCCGGGCTTACTACAGCCTGAAGCTTTCTTT
TRBD2 | NA | TRBJ2-7 | TRBV9 | CASSVGGGRHEQYF | TGTGCCAGCAGCGTAGGGGGGGGACGCCACGAGCAGTACTTC
NA | NA | TRBJ2-1 | TRBV27 | CASSPLGQEGEQFF | TGTGCCAGCAGTCCCCTGGGACAAGAGGGTGAGCAGTTCTTC
TRBD1 | NA | TRBJ1-6 | TRBV4-2 | CASSPGTENSPLHF | TGTGCCAGCAGCCCGGGGACAGAAAATTCACCCCTCCACTTT